This T cell receptor (beta chain) originates from a study of blood T cell repertoires in COVID-19. Study-level background: Specimens from acute and convalescent COVID-19 originated in the United States, Italy and Spain. From T cells, B-cell-depleted T cells, or PBMCs came the material, which was cDNA or gDNA.

J was trimmed by 6 bases and V by 1 base; bases with no gene match: 9. Germline V CDR1 and CDR2: LGHNA, YNFKEQ. CDR3 length equals 18 residues. The authors' processing: Estimation of nucleated cell counts was performed using reference gene primer amplification. Repertoires were generated with immunoSEQ multiplex PCR, while TCRdb's copy carries only in-frame clones and drops some. Clonal size and the V and J genes are those of that table, whereas D and trimming came from the DNA. The table has under 200,000 clones, 75% to 85% seen once. V usage is TRBV4-2 and J usage is TRBJ2-3, with TRBD2 matching 14 bases. This TCR came from a human donor in a cohort sampled during active COVID-19. The material sequenced was peripheral blood. CDR3: CASSQAFGLAGGRDTQYF. The CDR3, as DNA: TGTGCCAGCAGCCAAGCTTTTGGACTAGCGGGAGGCAGGGATACGCAGTATTTT.